This TCR beta chain was recorded in a study of blood T cells in healthy people across ages. Combining a sample-barcoded 5' primer with a J-beta primer mix, a second PCR ran for roughly 6 to 12 cycles. TCRdb redid the calling of the 5' RACE reads with MiXCR, one entry per CDR3 protein. In the table there are some 1,500,000 distinct CDR3 sequences, 42% of which are singletons. Study results and caveats: Comparison with aged donors showed that long-lived donors had more naive CD4+ cells and higher diversity.

Concerning this clonotype: The antigen is not known.

The CDR3 totals 15 residues. CDR1 MNHEY and CDR2 SMNVEV come from the germline V gene (reference sequence). Trimming took 7 bases from V and 6 from J, leaving 19 bases between them. At least 6.5 million PBMCs were isolated per sample. Every sample gave at least 6 micrograms of total RNA when it was extracted. This clonotype was obtained from a woman aged 18-29 years in good health. The rearrangement uses TRBV27 and TRBJ2-1; no definite D call. The sample was blood. This CDR3 reads CASTPFGLARNEQFF. CDR3 DNA: TGTGCCAGCACCCCTTTCGGGCTGGCCCGCAATGAGCAGTTCTTC.